This passage covers 32 T cell receptor beta chains from one sample sequenced in a study of shared clonotypes between healthy human individuals. Measured with immunoSEQ multiplex PCR; TCRdb has only the in-frame clones, and not every one. Here the sample spans more than 1 million clones, approximately 78% being singletons. The sequencing sample was made of memory CD4+ T cells from PBMCs. Noted subset: CD45RA-negative fraction. These receptor sequences come from a young man in good health. Some clones in this sample may be carry-over from other donors' samples.

This chain links TRBV7-2 with TRBJ2-2; 11 positions match TRBD2. Trimming took 5 bases from V and 4 from J; bases not matched to a gene: 6. Per the germline V gene, CDR1 is SGHTA and CDR2 is FQGNSA. The CDR3 length is 16 residues. The CDR3 here is CASSPEGTSGTGELFF. CDR3 DNA sequence: TGTGCCAGCAGCCCAGAGGGGACTAGCGGCACCGGGGAGCTGTTTTTT.

The table lists this clone with a count of one. CDR3 DNA sequence: TGCGCCAGCAGCTTGAGCCCCCCGCCCCAAGAGACCCAGTACTTC. Translated: CASSLSPPPQETQYF. The V and J genes are TRBV5-1 and TRBJ2-5; D ambiguous. This CDR3 spans 15 amino acids. Germline CDR1 and CDR2: SGHRS and YFSETQ. The V end was cut by 1 base, the J end by 1 base, with 11 bases between.

This sequence joins TRBV7-2 and TRBJ2-3; 8 positions match TRBD2. J lost 4 bases, V lost 5 bases, and 11 bases had no gene match. Germline CDR1 and CDR2: SGHTA and FQGNSA. CDR3 length: 16 amino acids. The chain's CDR3 is CASSPLAGSSADTQYF. The CDR3 DNA sequence: TGTGCCAGCAGCCCATTAGCGGGAAGTTCCGCAGATACGCAGTATTTT.

The chain couples TRBV28 to TRBJ2-7, with D perhaps TRBD1 or TRBD2 (6 bases each). CDR3 length: 11 residues. Trimming shortened V by 4 bases and J by 11 bases, and 12 bases separated the two germline ends. Germline V gene lookup returns CDR1 MDHEN and CDR2 SYDVKM. CDR3: CASSYKGGKYF. The DNA for the CDR3 is TGTGCCAGCAGTTATAAGGGGGGAAAGTACTTC.

DNA of the CDR3: TGTGCCAGCAGTTCGACTAGCGGGAGTGGGGCAGATACGCAGTATTTT. Amino acids: CASSSTSGSGADTQYF. The rearrangement links TRBV5-4 to TRBJ2-3; 12 bases match TRBD2. Looked up from germline, CDR1 is SGHNT and CDR2 is YYREEE (reference sequence). This CDR3 spans 16 amino acids. The V segment lost 5 bases and the J segment 4 bases; nucleotides outside the gene matches: 8.

This clone was seen more than once but under ten times. The V and J genes are TRBV6-1 and TRBJ2-7; TRBD1 matches at 7 bases. V was clipped by 9 bases and J by 4 bases; unmatched bases: 6. Germline V gene data show CDR1 as MNHNS and CDR2 as SASEGT. CDR3 length: 12 amino acids. CDR3 sequence reads: CASTGTAYEQYF. DNA for the CDR3: TGTGCCAGTACCGGGACAGCATACGAGCAGTACTTC.

V and J are TRBV6-6 and TRBJ2-7; no reliable D call. The CDR3 has 16 residues. Trimming pared 2 bases from V and 1 base from J, leaving 15 bases between. From germline, CDR1 is MNHNY and CDR2 SVGAGI (reference sequence). CDR3 loop: CASSYRSSATSYEQYF. The CDR3 bases are TGTGCCAGCAGTTACCGGTCGTCAGCCACTTCCTACGAGCAGTACTTC.

The rearrangement uses TRBV10-3 and TRBJ2-7; D is uncertain. This CDR3 has 15 residues. V was pared by 4 bases and J by 0 bases, with 13 bases between. Germline V gene lookup returns CDR1 ENHRY and CDR2 SYGVKD. The CDR3 bases are TGTGCCATCAGTGTGGGCCAGACCTTCTCCTACGAGCAGTACTTC. Protein product: CAISVGQTFSYEQYF.

Remarks on this clone: Other DNA sequences in this specimen translate into the identical CDR3. The chain combines TRBV28 with TRBJ1-2; 9 nucleotides match TRBD1. This CDR3 region has 12 residues. Germline V gives CDR1 MDHEN, CDR2 SYDVKM. V gave up 3 bases and J gave up 8 bases; unmatched junction bases: 1. Here the CDR3 DNA reads TGTGCCAGCAGTTTGACAGGGGGAGGCTACACCTTC. Its translation is CASSLTGGGYTF.

This rearrangement joins TRBV14 to TRBJ1-3; no firm D call. This CDR3 contains 14 residues. CDR1 and CDR2 from the germline V gene are SGHDN and FVKESK. The V gene lost 4 bases and the J gene lost 0 bases, with 7 bases spanning the gap. The CDR3, as DNA: TGTGCCAGCAGCCGTCTCGGCTCTGGAAACACCATATATTTT. It specifies CASSRLGSGNTIYF.

The gene calls are TRBV18 and TRBJ2-3; 9 bases are a match to TRBD2. Germline lookup yields CDR1 KGHSH and CDR2 LQKENI. V was clipped by 2 bases and J by 1 base; unmatched bases: 4. The CDR3 has 16 residues. The CDR3 reads CASSPARLAGTDTQYF. The CDR3, as DNA: TGTGCCAGCTCACCAGCAAGACTAGCGGGCACAGATACGCAGTATTTT.

The chain joins TRBV28 to TRBJ1-1; TRBD1 matches 9 bases. In germline, CDR1 is MDHEN, CDR2 SYDVKM. V shed 10 bases and J 0 bases; nucleotides not matched to a gene: 6. The CDR3 runs 14 residues. The DNA of the CDR3 is TGTGCCACAACAGGGGGCAGAATGAACACTGAAGCTTTCTTT. It specifies CATTGGRMNTEAFF.

This clone was observed at least ten times. The chain employs TRBV2 and TRBJ2-1; possibly TRBD2 for D (5 bases). This CDR3 is built from 15 residues. Deletions cut 2 bases from V and 2 bases from J, with 10 bases between. The germline V gene has CDR1 SNHLY and CDR2 FYNNEI. The CDR3 protein is CASSERGSPYNEQFF. CDR3 nucleotide sequence: TGTGCCAGCAGTGAACGGGGATCCCCCTACAATGAGCAGTTCTTC.

The chain couples TRBV11-1 to TRBJ2-7, with D tentatively TRBD1 (6 bases). The germline V and J ends were trimmed by 0 bases and 3 bases, with 21 bases remaining between them. This CDR3 has 18 amino acids. CDR1 and CDR2 (germline): SGHAT, FQDESV (reference sequence). The CDR3 loop reads CASSLAGLLGASFYEQYF. The CDR3 region has the DNA TGTGCCAGCAGCTTAGCTGGTTTATTGGGGGCGAGTTTCTACGAGCAGTACTTC.

This clone appeared many times. This specimen includes other DNA sequences encoding the same CDR3. The chain carries TRBV18 and TRBJ2-1, with 11 positions matching TRBD2. The V gene's germline CDR1 is KGHSH and CDR2 LQKENI. The J segment lost 6 bases and the V segment lost 5 bases, leaving 9 bases of the junction unmatched. This CDR3 is 16 amino acids long. CDR3 amino acids: CASSAAGTSGVNEQFF. The DNA for the CDR3 is TGTGCCAGCTCAGCAGCCGGGACTAGCGGTGTCAATGAGCAGTTCTTC.

This rearrangement joins TRBV19 to TRBJ2-5; tentatively, D is TRBD2 (5 bases). CDR3 length: 15 amino acids. Trimming took 4 bases from V and 5 from J, leaving 17 bases between them. Germline V CDR1 and CDR2: LNHDA, SQIVND (reference sequence). Written as DNA, the CDR3 is TGTGCCAGTAGTACCGGGCCTTCCCGGAGGGAGACCCAGTACTTC. It codes for CASSTGPSRRETQYF. Together with reference TRBV19 and TRBJ2-5, the CDR3 gives the full variable domain: DGGITQSPKYLFRKEGQNVTLSCEQNLNHDAMYWYRQDPGQGLRLIYYSQIVNDFQKGDIAEGYSVSREKKESFPLTVTSAQKNPTAFYLCASSTGPSRRETQYFGPGTRLLVL.

In regard to this clone: Other nucleotide sequences in the sample specify the same CDR3. This chain connects TRBV6-5 to TRBJ2-7; the D is unclear. The V gene's germline CDR1 is MNHEY and CDR2 SVGAGI. Trimming shortened V by 2 bases and J by 0 bases, and 11 bases separated the two germline ends. CDR3 length: 15 amino acids. CDR3 in amino acids: CASSYAGRSSYEQYF. In DNA form, the CDR3 reads TGTGCCAGCAGTTACGCCGGGCGATCCTCCTACGAGCAGTACTTC.

This rearrangement joins TRBV27 to TRBJ2-5; D is undetermined. The tail of the sequence fits TRBJ2-7 better, so the J call may be wrong. Germline V gene lookup returns CDR1 MNHEY and CDR2 SMNVEV (reference sequence). The CDR3 totals 12 residues. CDR3 loop: CASSLIGYEQYF. The CDR3 region has the DNA TGTGCCAGCAGTTTAATCGGATACGAGCAGTACTTC.

This clone has a single count. This chain uses TRBV5-1 with TRBJ2-2; 8 bases are a match to TRBD2. This CDR3 comprises 15 residues. V was pared by 3 bases and J by 3 bases, with 4 bases of the junction left unmatched. Germline-derived CDR1 and CDR2 are SGHRS and YFSETQ. In nucleotides, the CDR3 is TGCGCCAGCAGCTCCCTACTAGCGGACACCGGGGAGCTGTTTTTT. This gives the protein CASSSLLADTGELFF. The variable domain in full, completed from reference TRBV5-1 and TRBJ2-2, reads KAGVTQTPRYLIKTRGQQVTLSCSPISGHRSVSWYQQTPGQGLQFLFEYFSETQRNKGNFPGRFSGRQFSNSRSEMNVSTLELGDSALYLCASSSLLADTGELFFGEGSRLTVL.

The chain links TRBV7-3 to TRBJ2-1; no definite D call. Germline CDR1 reads SGHTA; CDR2 reads FQGTGA. V was trimmed by 2 bases and J by 8 bases, leaving 10 bases between them. The CDR3 totals 13 residues. The CDR3 region is CASSLSRQDEQFF. For the CDR3, the DNA is TGTGCCAGCAGCTTATCCCGTCAGGATGAGCAGTTCTTC.

This clone was counted only a few times. The chain's CDR3 is CASKGTAANTGELFF. The CDR3 DNA reads as TGCGCCAGCAAAGGGACGGCCGCGAACACCGGGGAGCTGTTTTTT. This sequence joins TRBV5-1 and TRBJ2-2, with D possibly called TRBD1 or TRBD2 (5 bases each). This CDR3 spans 15 amino acids. The V gene lost 6 bases and the J gene lost 0 bases, with 12 bases spanning the gap. CDR1 and CDR2 (germline): SGHRS, YFSETQ.

The chain links TRBV28 to TRBJ2-5; D uncertain. Trimming took 6 bases from V and 2 from J, leaving 7 bases between them. Germline V lookup: CDR1 MDHEN, CDR2 SYDVKM. The CDR3 is 12 residues long. The CDR3 sequence is CASSPAQETQYF. CDR3 coding DNA: TGTGCCAGCAGCCCAGCGCAAGAGACCCAGTACTTC. The full variable domain, rest sourced from reference TRBV28 and TRBJ2-5, is DVKVTQSSRYLVKRTGEKVFLECVQDMDHENMFWYRQDPGLGLRLIYFSYDVKMKEKGDIPEGYSVSREKKERFSLILESASTNQTSMYLCASSPAQETQYFGPGTRLLVL.

The genes are TRBV7-7 and TRBJ1-6; D is undetermined. V gave up 5 bases and J gave up 13 bases, with 18 bases separating them. CDR1 is SSHAT, CDR2 FNYEAQ, per germline (reference sequence). This CDR3 comprises 14 residues. In nucleotides, the CDR3 is TGTGCCAGCAGCCCCACCGCGGCCGGGGAGCCCCTCCACTTT. Amino acid sequence: CASSPTAAGEPLHF.

V and J are TRBV28 and TRBJ1-2; D is undetermined. CDR3 length equals 12 residues. V lost 8 bases and J 4 bases, leaving 11 bases between the germline ends. Germline V gives CDR1 MDHEN, CDR2 SYDVKM. Here the CDR3 DNA reads TGTGCCAGCCGACTTGGCTTCTATGGCTACACCTTC. This gives the protein CASRLGFYGYTF.

This sequence joins TRBV5-4 and TRBJ2-7; 7 bases are shared with TRBD1. The germline gives CDR1 SGHNT, CDR2 YYREEE (reference sequence). The CDR3 covers 15 residues. J was trimmed by 1 base and V by 4 bases; bases with no gene match: 8. The CDR3 sequence: CASSEKGASSYEQYF. As DNA, the CDR3 is TGTGCCAGCAGCGAAAAGGGGGCTTCATCCTACGAGCAGTACTTC.

This chain joins TRBV7-9 and TRBJ2-5; the match to TRBD1 covers 10 bases. The CDR3 is made up of 15 amino acids. Trimming removed 5 bases from V and 4 bases from J; junction bases left unmatched: 7. Germline V lookup: CDR1 SEHNR, CDR2 FQNEAQ (reference sequence). The CDR3 DNA follows: TGTGCCAGCAGCCCCGGGACAGGGGCACGAGAGACCCAGTACTTC. Encoded protein: CASSPGTGARETQYF.

The chain employs TRBV5-1 and TRBJ2-7, with a weak D call TRBD1 (6 bases). This CDR3 comprises 14 residues. The germline V gene encodes CDR1 SGHRS and CDR2 YFSETQ. Between the trimmed V and J ends, which lost 4 bases and 6 bases, there was a span of 17 bases. This chain's CDR3 is CASSLRSQTGEQYF. The CDR3 DNA follows: TGCGCCAGCAGCCTGAGGTCACAGACAGGCGAGCAGTACTTC.

CDR3 residues: CASREGGELSGNTIYF. In nucleotides, the CDR3 is TGCGCCAGCCGGGAAGGGGGAGAACTCTCTGGAAACACCATATATTTT. The chain carries TRBV5-1 and TRBJ1-3; a weak D match, TRBD1 (6 bases). Trimming shortened V by 7 bases and J by 0 bases, and 17 bases separated the two germline ends. Germline V gene lookup returns CDR1 SGHRS and CDR2 YFSETQ. CDR3 length equals 16 residues.

The chain carries TRBV2 and TRBJ1-1; the D is unclear. Trimming stripped 9 bases from V and 0 bases from J, with 11 bases between. The germline V gene encodes CDR1 SNHLY and CDR2 FYNNEI. This CDR3 is built from 13 residues. Here the CDR3 DNA reads TGTGCCAGTAGGGCGGGCATGAACACTGAAGCTTTCTTT. Its protein is CASRAGMNTEAFF.

As for this clone: Other DNA sequences from this sample encode an identical CDR3 as well. The V gene is TRBV20-1, the J gene TRBJ1-3; D gene ambiguous. The length of the CDR3 is 11 residues. V gave up 6 bases and J gave up 4 bases, with 7 bases separating them. The germline V gene has CDR1 DFQATT and CDR2 SNEGSKA (reference sequence). CDR3 nucleotide sequence: TGCAGTGCCGAAAGGGGAAACACCATATATTTT. Protein product: CSAERGNTIYF.

The chain is built from TRBV15 and TRBJ1-5; TRBD1 matches at 7 bases. The V gene's germline CDR1 is LNHNV and CDR2 YYDKDF (reference sequence). There are 15 residues in the CDR3. The V segment lost 1 base and the J segment 6 bases; nucleotides outside the gene matches: 6. The CDR3: CATSRGGRGSQPQHF. Here the CDR3 DNA reads TGTGCCACCAGCAGAGGCGGCAGGGGGTCTCAGCCCCAGCATTTT. The full variable domain, its missing parts supplied by reference TRBV15 and TRBJ1-5, is DAMVIQNPRYQVTQFGKPVTLSCSQTLNHNVMYWYQQKSSQAPKLLFHYYDKDFNNEADTPDNFQSRRPNTSFCFLDIRSPGLGDTAMYLCATSRGGRGSQPQHFGDGTRLSIL.

This clone was recorded once. The J gene is TRBJ2-7, the V gene TRBV7-9; D gene ambiguous. Germline V gene data show CDR1 as SEHNR and CDR2 as FQNEAQ (reference sequence). V lost 4 bases and J 6 bases, leaving 10 bases between the germline ends. This CDR3 contains 12 residues. The CDR3: CASSSLGLEQYF. In nucleotides, the CDR3 is TGTGCCAGCAGCTCGTTAGGCCTCGAGCAGTACTTC.